A single sample gave rise to the 29 T cell receptor beta chains below, sequenced in a study of spatial heterogeneity in lung cancer (dated by TCRdb to 2018 to 2020). Library preparation employed 5' RACE. The instrument given in TCRdb is NextSeq 500. The raw public data were reprocessed by TCRdb itself: fastp quality trimming at Q25, MiXCR clonotype calling, in-frame beta chains only. Under each unique CDR3 protein, matching rows form one entry showing the most common genes and DNA. The sample table lists approximately 29,000 distinct CDR3 sequences, roughly 8.4% of them with a count of one. The ten most abundant clones make up 35% to 40% of the sample. This specimen's time point label, interpreted: sample taken at primary tumor resection. For TCR sequencing, whole RNA was extracted from tumor and nontumor lung tissue, or from cryopreserved PBMC samples, and no cell sorting was done. The sequencing here drew on PBMCs, taken at surgery. The receptor source for this set is a female donor with early-stage non-small cell lung cancer.

This clonotype was recorded a few times. The chain is built from TRBV24-1 and TRBJ2-1, with D possibly TRBD2 on 6 matching bases. V was trimmed by 0 bases and J by 8 bases, leaving 13 bases between them. This CDR3 has 15 residues. Per the germline V gene, CDR1 is KGHDR and CDR2 is SFDVKD. The CDR3 spells CATSDLVTSSYEQFF. As DNA, the CDR3 is TGTGCCACCAGTGATTTGGTTACTAGCAGCTATGAGCAGTTCTTC.

This clonotype has only a few counts. The chain uses TRBV20-1 and TRBJ1-2, with D possibly TRBD1 on 5 matching bases. This CDR3 is built from 12 residues. The V end was cut by 6 bases, the J end by 4 bases, with 12 bases between. CDR1 and CDR2 (germline): DFQATT, SNEGSKA (reference sequence). The CDR3 loop is CSARDRFYGYTF. The CDR3 DNA reads as TGCAGTGCCAGGGACCGCTTCTATGGCTACACCTTC.

Ten or more counts support this clonotype. The chain recombines TRBV14 with TRBJ2-3; D remains unclear. Germline V gene lookup returns CDR1 SGHDN and CDR2 FVKESK. The CDR3 is 14 residues long. Trimming removed 2 bases at V and 3 bases at J, with 9 bases between. This chain's CDR3 is CASSQLRHTDTQYF. In nucleotides, the CDR3 is TGTGCCAGCAGCCAACTCCGTCATACAGATACGCAGTATTTT.

The chain employs TRBV6-6 and TRBJ2-7; a weak D match, TRBD2 (6 bases). CDR1 MNHNY and CDR2 SVGAGI come from the germline V gene (reference sequence). The ends were cut back, 8 bases at V and 0 bases at J, with 8 bases in the middle. The CDR3 totals 12 residues. The CDR3 DNA is TGTGCCAGCGGGGGGAGCTCCTACGAGCAGTACGTC. Amino acids: CASGGSSYEQYV.

The table lists this clonotype with a few counts. V is TRBV3-1 and J is TRBJ2-5; D might be TRBD2 (6 bases). The CDR3 runs to 13 residues. Trimming took off 2 bases at V and 5 bases at J, with 9 bases between the two ends. CDR1 and CDR2 (germline): LGHDT, YNNKEL (reference sequence). CDR3 in DNA: TGTGCCAGCAGCCAAAGCGGGTCGGAGACCCAGTACTTC. Encoded protein: CASSQSGSETQYF.

The sample holds many counts of this clonotype. This chain joins TRBV12-3 or TRBV12-4 and TRBJ2-2; the match to TRBD2 covers 9 bases. This CDR3 is 16 amino acids long. Trimming removed 5 bases from V and 0 bases from J; junction bases left unmatched: 4. Here the CDR3 reads CASSNSGRPNTGELFF. The CDR3 DNA is TGTGCCAGCAGTAATAGCGGGAGACCGAACACCGGGGAGCTGTTTTTT.

This clonotype has a count of ten or more. Here the CDR3 DNA reads TGTGCCATCAGTGATGAACAGAACAATGAGCAGTTCTTC. Translated, it gives CAISDEQNNEQFF. This chain uses TRBV10-3 with TRBJ2-1, with no clear D. Trimming removed 3 bases from V and 5 bases from J, with 8 bases in between. In germline, CDR1 is ENHRY, CDR2 SYGVKD. This CDR3 has 13 residues.

This clonotype was detected ten times or more. The chain couples TRBV6-2 or TRBV6-3 to TRBJ2-3; TRBD2 aligns across 10 bases. The length of the CDR3 is 17 residues. Trimming at V came to 3 bases and at J to 4 bases, leaving 10 bases not matched to a gene. Germline assignment: CDR1 MNHEY and CDR2 SVGEGT. The CDR3 coding sequence is TGTGCCAGCAGTTATAAAACTAGCGGGATATTACCAGATACGCAGTATTTT. The encoded protein is CASSYKTSGILPDTQYF.

The rearrangement uses TRBV3-1 and TRBJ1-1; 9 bases map to TRBD1. Germline values: CDR1 LGHDT, CDR2 YNNKEL (reference sequence). The CDR3 is 14 residues long. Trimming at V came to 3 bases and at J to 6 bases, leaving 5 bases not matched to a gene. CDR3 amino acids: CASSQTDRGAEAFF. The DNA for the CDR3 is TGTGCCAGCAGCCAGACGGACAGGGGCGCTGAAGCTTTCTTT.

The CDR3 here is CAIRLGGPYNEQFF. For the CDR3, the DNA is TGTGCCATCAGGTTAGGGGGCCCTTACAATGAGCAGTTCTTC. The chain joins TRBV10-3 to TRBJ2-1, with TRBD1 matching over 7 bases. This CDR3 region has 14 residues. The V segment lost 6 bases and the J segment 4 bases; nucleotides outside the gene matches: 6. CDR1 is ENHRY and CDR2 is SYGVKD in the germline V gene.

This clonotype was detected ten times or more. The chain is built from TRBV27 and TRBJ1-1; 8 bases map to TRBD1. Trimming cost V 5 bases and J 0 bases; bases outside gene matches: 8. The germline CDR1 and CDR2 sequences are MNHEY and SMNVEV (reference sequence). The CDR3 is 16 amino acids. CDR3: CASSPGQGALNTEAFF. The CDR3 DNA reads TGTGCCAGCAGTCCTGGGCAGGGGGCCCTGAACACTGAAGCTTTCTTT.

The chain links TRBV9 to TRBJ2-3; the match to TRBD2 covers 7 bases. Germline V gives CDR1 SGDLS, CDR2 YYNGEE. V gave up 0 bases and J gave up 5 bases; unmatched junction bases: 3. This CDR3 comprises 14 residues. For the CDR3, the DNA is TGTGCCAGCAGCGTAGTTCCGGGAGGAGATACGCAGTATTTT. Translated, it gives CASSVVPGGDTQYF.

In its sample, this clonotype was seen many times. This chain connects TRBV20-1 to TRBJ2-5; TRBD1 is a possible D gene (5 bases). The CDR3 runs to 14 residues. The germline gives CDR1 DFQATT, CDR2 SNEGSKA (reference sequence). CDR3 region: CSPLGLEAGETQYF. DNA of the CDR3: TGCAGCCCCCTGGGATTAGAGGCAGGGGAGACCCAGTACTTC.

This chain joins TRBV20-1 and TRBJ2-5; 7 bases are shared with TRBD2. V was clipped by 2 bases and J by 5 bases; unmatched bases: 8. The germline V gene has CDR1 DFQATT and CDR2 SNEGSKA (reference sequence). There are 14 residues in the CDR3. CDR3 nucleotide sequence: TGCAGTGCTAGATCTAGGACTAGTTTCGAGACCCAGTACTTC. Protein: CSARSRTSFETQYF.

At least ten counts were recorded for this clonotype. This chain joins TRBV10-3 and TRBJ2-5; the match to TRBD1 covers 8 bases. Germline V CDR1 and CDR2: ENHRY, SYGVKD. The CDR3 consists of 14 residues. V dropped 4 bases and J dropped 4; count of bases not matched to a gene: 5. CDR3 DNA: TGTGCCATCAGTGTATTACAGGGGGTAGAGACCCAGTACTTC. Translated, it gives CAISVLQGVETQYF.

This clonotype was seen many times. The chain is built from TRBV2 and TRBJ1-5; no clear D. V was clipped by 4 bases and J by 6 bases, with 7 bases between them. CDR1 and CDR2 (germline): SNHLY, FYNNEI. CDR3 size: 12 residues. CDR3 region: CASSGLRQPQHF. In nucleotides, the CDR3 is TGTGCCAGCAGTGGATTACGTCAGCCCCAGCATTTT.

This clonotype occurred many times. The chain is built from TRBV24-1 and TRBJ2-7; D is unclear. Deletions cut 4 bases from V and 5 bases from J, with 11 bases between. CDR1 is KGHDR, CDR2 SFDVKD, per germline. The length of the CDR3 is 13 residues. Here the CDR3 reads CATSEGTLNEQYF. As DNA, the CDR3 is TGTGCCACCAGTGAGGGCACATTAAACGAGCAGTACTTC.

The rearrangement uses TRBV28 and TRBJ2-7, with a possible D match to TRBD2 (5 bases). The V gene's germline CDR1 is MDHEN and CDR2 SYDVKM. There are 15 residues in the CDR3. Trimming left V 4 bases short and J 0 bases short, with 13 bases between. CDR3 sequence reads: CASSSRTGSSYEQYF. CDR3 bases: TGTGCCAGCAGTTCCCGGACTGGAAGCTCCTACGAGCAGTACTTC.

This clonotype has a count of ten or more. The CDR3 DNA reads as TGTGCCAGCAGTTTTGGCCTAGCGGGAGTTTACGAGCAGTACTTC. Its translation is CASSFGLAGVYEQYF. The chain recombines TRBV27 with TRBJ2-7; 10 bases fit TRBD2. Germline V gives CDR1 MNHEY, CDR2 SMNVEV (reference sequence). This CDR3 region has 15 residues. With V trimmed by 3 bases and J by 4 bases, 6 bases remained unmatched.

There are many counts of this clonotype. This chain links TRBV7-2 with TRBJ2-1; D might be TRBD2 (5 bases). The CDR3 runs to 15 residues. V was pared by 5 bases and J by 7 bases, with 18 bases between. Germline V lookup: CDR1 SGHTA, CDR2 FQGNSA. The chain's CDR3 is CASSLGHSERNEQFF. For the CDR3, the DNA is TGTGCCAGCAGCCTCGGGCATAGCGAGAGGAATGAGCAGTTCTTC.

This clonotype was seen many times. This sequence joins TRBV12-3 or TRBV12-4 and TRBJ2-3, with TRBD2 matching 11 bases. The V gene end was trimmed by 5 bases and the J gene end by 2 bases; junction bases not matched to a gene: 3. This CDR3 spans 15 amino acids. The CDR3 protein is CASSRLAGSTDTQYF. CDR3 sequence (DNA): TGTGCCAGCAGTCGACTAGCGGGGTCCACAGATACGCAGTATTTT.

The chain uses TRBV10-3 and TRBJ1-2; TRBD1 matches at 7 bases. CDR1 and CDR2 (germline): ENHRY, SYGVKD. Trimming took 10 bases from V and 3 from J; bases not matched to a gene: 8. The CDR3 loop spans 13 amino acids. The CDR3: CASAGGLDYGYTF. In DNA form, the CDR3 reads TGTGCCAGCGCAGGGGGTCTGGACTATGGCTACACCTTC.

This clonotype was recorded many times. The chain recombines TRBV7-2 with TRBJ2-1; 8 bases are a match to TRBD2. CDR3 size: 15 residues. Germline V gene sequence: CDR1 SGHTA, CDR2 FQGNSA. V dropped 5 bases and J dropped 2; count of bases not matched to a gene: 5. For the CDR3, the DNA is TGTGCCAGCAGCACACCTAGCGGGCCCTACAATGAGCAGTTCTTC. Translation: CASSTPSGPYNEQFF.

This clonotype has only a few counts. The chain recombines TRBV5-1 with TRBJ2-5, with a tentative D call TRBD1 (5 bases). The germline gives CDR1 SGHRS, CDR2 YFSETQ. V gave up 4 bases and J gave up 4 bases, with 11 bases separating them. CDR3 length equals 13 residues. CDR3 nucleotides: TGCGCCAGCAGCACGGACATACGAGAGACCCAGTACTTC. Translated: CASSTDIRETQYF.

The V call is TRBV6-5, the J call TRBJ1-2; D not resolved. The CDR3 has 13 amino acids. Germline CDR1 reads MNHEY; CDR2 reads SVGAGI. Trimming took off 2 bases at V and 7 bases at J, with 11 bases between the two ends. The CDR3 loop is CASSYGGLFGYTF. CDR3 in DNA: TGTGCCAGCAGTTACGGCGGGCTTTTTGGCTACACCTTC.

This clonotype came up a few times. The chain carries TRBV20-1 and TRBJ1-6; D call uncertain. With 3 bases removed from V and 4 bases from J, the gap between germline ends came to 10 bases. Germline CDR1 reads DFQATT; CDR2 reads SNEGSKA (reference sequence). This CDR3 contains 14 residues. CDR3 region: CSASAPGYNSPLHF. CDR3 nucleotides: TGCAGTGCTAGTGCACCCGGGTATAATTCACCCCTCCACTTT.

This clonotype was detected many times. The chain has TRBV7-9 and TRBJ2-5, with a tentative D call TRBD1 (6 bases). The CDR3 runs 16 residues. The ends were cut back, 5 bases at V and 4 bases at J, with 20 bases in the middle. Germline-derived CDR1 and CDR2 are SEHNR and FQNEAQ (reference sequence). Here the CDR3 reads CASSASTGILLETQYF. The CDR3 coding sequence is TGTGCCAGCAGCGCCTCTACAGGGATCTTGTTAGAGACCCAGTACTTC.

This clonotype came up many times. The genes are TRBV7-9 and TRBJ2-3, with 9 bases fitting TRBD2. The CDR3 runs 15 residues. J lost 4 bases, V lost 4 bases, and 6 bases had no gene match. The germline gives CDR1 SEHNR, CDR2 FQNEAQ (reference sequence). In DNA, the CDR3 is TGTGCCAGCAGCTCTTTAGCGGGAGTTGCAGATACGCAGTATTTT. Amino acid sequence: CASSSLAGVADTQYF.

This clonotype was counted a few times. The junction departs from the called germline gene at one end, perhaps through a read error. The chain uses TRBV9 and TRBJ2-1; D ambiguous. The germline gives CDR1 SGDLS, CDR2 YYNGEE. CDR3 size: 15 residues. CDR3 bases: TGTGTCAGCAGCGCATTAGGGCTCCGTGACAATGAGCAGTTCTTC. This gives the protein CVSSALGLRDNEQFF. Together with reference TRBV9 and TRBJ2-1, the CDR3 gives the full variable domain: DSGVTQTPKHLITATGQRVTLRCSPRSGDLSVYWYQQSLDQGLQFLIQYYNGEERAKGNILERFSAQQFPDLHSELNLSSLELGDSALYFCVSSALGLRDNEQFFGPGTRLTVL.